This T cell receptor (beta chain) was identified in a study of beta chain features in type 1 diabetes. CD45RO/CCR7/CD25/CD127/CD95/CD27 staining was used to isolate CD4+ naive, central memory, regulatory and stem cell-like memory cells by sorting. All of the sorted populations showed purity greater than 98%. This CDR3 spans 12 amino acids. CDR1 and CDR2 (germline): SNHLY, FYNNEI. Since all of the isolated RNA was reverse transcribed, expressed TCRB transcripts were what got sequenced. Generated by immunoSEQ multiplex PCR, the TCRdb table keeps only in-frame clones and is missing some. The sample carries 630,000 or so clones, around an eighth recorded once. Study-wide findings and caveats: VDJ junctions sequenced from type 1 diabetes patients showed fewer insertions and more deletions. TCRB CDR3s from Type 1 diabetes patients were moderately but significantly shorter in all four CD4+ subsets.

This clone was recorded a few times. What it recognizes is unknown. Compared with germline, one end of the junction differs, possibly owing to a read error. Material: naive CD4+ T cells from blood. The V and J genes are TRBV2 and TRBJ2-3, with 7 bases that match TRBD2. This sequence was found in a man aged 18 to 30 with type 1 diabetes. This CDR3 reads CASRGDGAGRVF. Here the CDR3 DNA reads TGTGCCAGCAGAGGTGATGGAGCGGGAAGGGTTTTT.